This T cell receptor beta chain came from a study of untreated major depressive disorder. Each depressed patient was matched pairwise with a non-depressed control on sex, age, current smoking status and body mass index. Typically roughly 96% of enriched cells were CD4+. Overall study findings and caveats: CD4+ T cells from depressed patients used TRBV05-01 (Vbeta 5.1) more often than controls.

For this clone: As yet, its antigen is unknown.

Assay: immunoSEQ multiplex PCR; the TCRdb copy retains only in-frame clones and omits some. The sample carries more than 10,000 clones, about 90% recorded once. Germline V gene data show CDR1 as SGHTA and CDR2 as FQGNSA. V shed 2 bases, J shed 5 bases, and the junction held 8 bases outside the gene matches. CDR3 length equals 16 residues. The sequenced sample consisted of CD4+ T cells from PBMCs. The gene calls are TRBV7-2 and TRBJ2-2, with 7 bases aligning to TRBD1. The sequence was obtained from a woman in her twenties or thirties with major depressive disorder. The CDR3 DNA sequence: TGTGCCAGCAGCTTACGAGGACAGGTCAATACCGGGGAGCTGTTTTTT. It yields the protein CASSLRGQVNTGELFF.